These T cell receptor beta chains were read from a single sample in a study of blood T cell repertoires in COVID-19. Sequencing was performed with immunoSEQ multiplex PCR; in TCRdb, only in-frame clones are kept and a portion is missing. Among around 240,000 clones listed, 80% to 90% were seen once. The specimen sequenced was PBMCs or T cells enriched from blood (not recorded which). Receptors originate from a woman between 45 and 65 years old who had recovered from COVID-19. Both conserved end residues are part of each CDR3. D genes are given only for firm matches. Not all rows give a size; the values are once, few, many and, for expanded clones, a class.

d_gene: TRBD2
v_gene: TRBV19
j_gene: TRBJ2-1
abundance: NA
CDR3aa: CASSISTSGSIEQFF
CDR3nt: TGTGCCAGTAGTATATCGACTAGCGGGAGTATTGAGCAGTTCTTC

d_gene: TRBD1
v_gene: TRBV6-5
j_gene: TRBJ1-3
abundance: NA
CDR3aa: CASRDRDGNTIYF
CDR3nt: TGTGCCAGCCGGGACAGGGATGGAAACACCATATATTTT

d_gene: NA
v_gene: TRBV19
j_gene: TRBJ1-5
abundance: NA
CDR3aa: CASRSRTANQPQHF
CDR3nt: TGTGCCAGTAGGAGTAGGACAGCTAATCAGCCCCAGCATTTT

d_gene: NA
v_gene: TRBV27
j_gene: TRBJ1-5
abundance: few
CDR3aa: CASSLGRDSIMSQHF
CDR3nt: TGTGCCAGCAGCCTGGGGAGGGACTCAATTATGTCCCAGCATTTT

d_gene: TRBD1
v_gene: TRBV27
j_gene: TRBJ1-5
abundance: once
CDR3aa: CASSHPRQGSNQPQHF
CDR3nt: TGTGCCAGCAGCCACCCCCGACAGGGCAGCAATCAGCCCCAGCATTTT

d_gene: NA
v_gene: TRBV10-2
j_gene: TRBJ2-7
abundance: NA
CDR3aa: CASSEARASEQYF
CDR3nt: TGCGCCAGCAGTGAAGCCAGGGCCAGCGAGCAGTACTTC

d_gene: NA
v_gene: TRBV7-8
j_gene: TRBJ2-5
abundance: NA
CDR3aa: CASSLWAGNQETQYF
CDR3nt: TGTGCCAGCAGCTTATGGGCAGGTAACCAAGAGACCCAGTACTTC

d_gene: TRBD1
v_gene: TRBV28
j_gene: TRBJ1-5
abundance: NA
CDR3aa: CASSQDRGWGNQPQHF
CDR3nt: TGTGCCAGCAGTCAAGACAGGGGTTGGGGCAATCAGCCCCAGCATTTT

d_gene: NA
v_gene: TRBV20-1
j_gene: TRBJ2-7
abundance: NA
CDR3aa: CSASEVVRGEQYF
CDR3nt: TGCAGTGCTAGTGAGGTTGTCAGGGGCGAGCAGTACTTC

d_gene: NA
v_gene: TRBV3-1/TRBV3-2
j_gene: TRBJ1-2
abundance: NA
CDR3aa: CASSPTGNYGYTF
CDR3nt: TGTGCCAGCAGCCCAACAGGGAACTATGGCTACACCTTC

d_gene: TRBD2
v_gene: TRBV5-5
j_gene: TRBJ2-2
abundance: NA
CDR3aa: CASSSAGGNTGELFF
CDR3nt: TGTGCCAGCAGTTCAGCGGGAGGGAACACCGGGGAGCTGTTTTTT

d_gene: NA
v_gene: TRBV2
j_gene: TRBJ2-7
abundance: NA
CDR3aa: CASSDSALFYYEQYF
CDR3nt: TGTGCCAGCAGTGACAGCGCTCTTTTTTACTACGAGCAGTACTTC

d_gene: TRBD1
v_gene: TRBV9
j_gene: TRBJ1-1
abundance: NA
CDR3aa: CASSVEGQGRTEAFF
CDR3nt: TGTGCCAGCAGCGTAGAGGGACAGGGGAGAACTGAAGCTTTCTTT

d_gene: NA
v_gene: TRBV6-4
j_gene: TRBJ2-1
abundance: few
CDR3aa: CASSDGSSYNEQFF
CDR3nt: TGTGCCAGCAGTGACGGCAGCTCCTACAATGAGCAGTTCTTC

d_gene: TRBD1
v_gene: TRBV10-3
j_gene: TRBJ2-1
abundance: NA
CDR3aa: CAISESGGITYNEQFF
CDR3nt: TGTGCCATCAGTGAATCAGGGGGTATAACCTACAATGAGCAGTTCTTC

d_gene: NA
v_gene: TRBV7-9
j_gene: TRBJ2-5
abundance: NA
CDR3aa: CASSLAVWTDQETQYF
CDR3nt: TGTGCCAGCAGCTTAGCGGTCTGGACAGACCAAGAGACCCAGTACTTC

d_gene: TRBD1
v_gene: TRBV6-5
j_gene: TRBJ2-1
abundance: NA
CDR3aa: CASSYDRGPHEQFF
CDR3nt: TGTGCCAGCAGTTACGATAGGGGGCCCCATGAGCAGTTCTTC

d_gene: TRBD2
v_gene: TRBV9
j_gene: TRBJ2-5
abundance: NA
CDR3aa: CASSTQTSGSRETQYF
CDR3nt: TGTGCCAGCAGCACACAGACTAGCGGGAGTCGAGAGACCCAGTACTTC

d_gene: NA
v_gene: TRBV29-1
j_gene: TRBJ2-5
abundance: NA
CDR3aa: CSVEDLYTLQETQYF
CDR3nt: TGCAGCGTTGAAGATCTTTACACCCTCCAAGAGACCCAGTACTTC

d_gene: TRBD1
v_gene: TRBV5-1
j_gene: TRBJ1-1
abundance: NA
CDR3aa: CASSMNRGPNTEAFF
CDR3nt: TGCGCCAGCAGCATGAACAGGGGGCCCAACACTGAAGCTTTCTTT

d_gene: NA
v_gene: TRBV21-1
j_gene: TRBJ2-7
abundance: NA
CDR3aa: CASSKAPSGSYEQYF
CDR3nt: TGTGCCAGCAGCAAAGCCCCTAGCGGGAGTTACGAGCAGTACTTC

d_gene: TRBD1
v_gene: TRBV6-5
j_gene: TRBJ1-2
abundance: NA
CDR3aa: CASSYSDRAGYTF
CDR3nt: TGTGCCAGCAGTTACTCGGACAGGGCGGGCTACACCTTC

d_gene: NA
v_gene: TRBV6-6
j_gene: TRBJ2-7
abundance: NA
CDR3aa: CASSLDRAGYEQYF
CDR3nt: TGTGCCAGCAGCCTCGACAGAGCGGGTTACGAGCAGTACTTC

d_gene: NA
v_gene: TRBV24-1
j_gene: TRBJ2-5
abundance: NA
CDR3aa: CATSVSGGGETQYF
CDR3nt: TGTGCCACCAGTGTTTCAGGGGGAGGAGAGACCCAGTACTTC

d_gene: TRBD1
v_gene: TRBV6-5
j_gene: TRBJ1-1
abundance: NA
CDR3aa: CASSRRQGFIPEAFF
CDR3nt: TGTGCCAGCAGCCGGAGACAGGGCTTTATTCCTGAAGCTTTCTTT

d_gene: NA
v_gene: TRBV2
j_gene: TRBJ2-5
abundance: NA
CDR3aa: CASHREETQYF
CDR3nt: TGTGCCAGCCACCGGGAGGAGACCCAGTACTTC

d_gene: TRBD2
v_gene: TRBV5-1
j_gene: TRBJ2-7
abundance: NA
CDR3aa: CASSSPGGEQYF
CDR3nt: TGCGCCAGCAGCTCGCCGGGGGGGGAGCAGTACTTC

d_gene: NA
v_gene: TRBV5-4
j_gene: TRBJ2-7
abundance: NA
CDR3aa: CASSLAGVGASYEQYF
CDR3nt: TGTGCCAGCAGCTTGGCTGGGGTTGGGGCGAGCTACGAGCAGTACTTC

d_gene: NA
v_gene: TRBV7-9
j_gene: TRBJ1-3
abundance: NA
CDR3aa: CASSLRELGNTIYF
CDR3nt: TGTGCCAGCAGTTTAAGGGAGCTTGGAAACACCATATATTTT

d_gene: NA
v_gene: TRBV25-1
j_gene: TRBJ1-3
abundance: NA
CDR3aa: CASSESGFSGNTIYF
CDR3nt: TGTGCCAGCAGTGAATCGGGATTCTCTGGAAACACCATATATTTT

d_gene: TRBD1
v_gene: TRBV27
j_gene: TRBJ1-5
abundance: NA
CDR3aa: CASSLDRGGNQPQHF
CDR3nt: TGTGCCAGCAGTTTAGACAGGGGAGGCAATCAGCCCCAGCATTTT

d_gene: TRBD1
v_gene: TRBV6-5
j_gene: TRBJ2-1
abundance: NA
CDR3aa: CASSYSTGEWYNEQFF
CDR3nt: TGTGCCAGCAGTTACTCAACAGGGGAGTGGTACAATGAGCAGTTCTTC

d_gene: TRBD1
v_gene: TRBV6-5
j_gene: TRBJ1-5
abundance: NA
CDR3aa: CASSRGQGGQPQHF
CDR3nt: TGTGCCAGCAGTCGTGGACAGGGGGGTCAGCCCCAGCATTTT

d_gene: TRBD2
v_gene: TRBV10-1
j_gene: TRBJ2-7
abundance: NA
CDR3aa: CASSRLAGVHEQYF
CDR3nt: TGCGCCAGCAGTCGACTAGCGGGAGTTCACGAGCAGTACTTC

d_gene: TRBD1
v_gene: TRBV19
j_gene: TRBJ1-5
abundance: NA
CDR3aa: CASSKGTGNSNQPQHF
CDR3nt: TGTGCCAGTAGTAAAGGGACAGGGAATAGCAATCAGCCCCAGCATTTT

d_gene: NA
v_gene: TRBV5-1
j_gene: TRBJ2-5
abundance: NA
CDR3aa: CASSLFVEETQYF
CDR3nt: TGCGCCAGCAGCTTGTTTGTCGAAGAGACCCAGTACTTC

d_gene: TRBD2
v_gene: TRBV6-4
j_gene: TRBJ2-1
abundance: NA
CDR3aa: CASSPHGLAGGHEQFF
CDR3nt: TGTGCCAGCAGTCCCCACGGACTAGCGGGAGGCCATGAGCAGTTCTTC

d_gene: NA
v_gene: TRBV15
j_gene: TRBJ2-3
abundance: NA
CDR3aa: CATSRGNGYTDTQYF
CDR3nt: TGTGCCACCAGCAGAGGTAACGGTTACACAGATACGCAGTATTTT

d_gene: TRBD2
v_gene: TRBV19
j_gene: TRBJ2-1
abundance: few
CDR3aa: CASSKSSGKTAYNEQFF
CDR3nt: TGTGCCAGTAGTAAGTCTAGCGGGAAGACCGCATACAATGAGCAGTTCTTC

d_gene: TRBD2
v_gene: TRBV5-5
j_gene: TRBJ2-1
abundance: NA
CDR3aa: CASSFGTRNNEQFF
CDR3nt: TGTGCCAGCAGCTTCGGGACTAGAAACAATGAGCAGTTCTTC

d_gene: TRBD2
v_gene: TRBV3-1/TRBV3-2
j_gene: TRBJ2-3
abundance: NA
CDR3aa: CASSRVGAGILSVADTQYF
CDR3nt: TGTGCCAGCAGCCGCGTTGGAGCGGGGATACTCTCCGTCGCAGATACGCAGTATTTT

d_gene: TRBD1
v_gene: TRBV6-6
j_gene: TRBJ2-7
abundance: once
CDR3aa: CASSPPGQGAYEQYF
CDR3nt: TGTGCCAGCAGCCCCCCGGGACAGGGGGCATATGAGCAGTACTTC

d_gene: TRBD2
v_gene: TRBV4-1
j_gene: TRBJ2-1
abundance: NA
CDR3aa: CASSQDWLAGGPGEQFF
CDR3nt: TGCGCCAGCAGCCAAGATTGGCTAGCGGGAGGGCCGGGTGAGCAGTTCTTC

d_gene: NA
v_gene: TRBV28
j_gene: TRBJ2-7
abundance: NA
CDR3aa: CASRLGVGGGEQYF
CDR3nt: TGTGCCAGCAGACTAGGGGTAGGGGGTGGTGAGCAGTACTTC

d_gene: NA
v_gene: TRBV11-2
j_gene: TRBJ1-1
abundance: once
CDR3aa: CASSRTDSKAFF
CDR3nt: TGTGCCAGCAGCCGTACGGACAGTAAAGCTTTCTTT